This T cell receptor (beta chain) was profiled in a study of immune heterogeneity within non-small cell lung tumors. With 32 V and 13 J primers, multiplex PCR amplified the TCR beta CDR3. Using its own MiXCR run on the multiplex PCR reads, TCRdb lists one record per CDR3 protein. The data contain 9,500 to 12,000 distinct CDR3 sequences, approximately 20% of them singletons. CDR3 length equals 14 residues. Trimming pared 0 bases from V and 2 bases from J, leaving 8 bases between. Germline assignment: CDR1 SEHNR and CDR2 FQNEAQ (reference sequence). TCRs were amplified from roughly 540 ng gDNA of bulk tumor per sample. Spaced far apart, several biopsies were taken from each primary tumor during surgery. Enrolled individuals presented with untreated, newly diagnosed non-small cell lung cancer and received curative surgery. Donation came from patients with newly diagnosed non-small cell lung cancer who were having surgery with curative intent.

The TCR originated in a man aged 60 to 75 with non-small cell lung cancer. The specimen sequenced was lung tumor tissue. This rearrangement joins TRBV7-9 to TRBJ2-7; D gene uncertain. CDR3 sequence reads: CASSLAGRTYEQYF. CDR3 DNA sequence: TGTGCCAGCAGCTTAGCGGGCAGAACCTACGAGCAGTACTTC.